Below, 27 T cell receptor beta chains from the same sample are listed, as sequenced in a study of human T cells and chemical hapten exposure. Time point defined: patch test 2, 6 weeks after DPC sensitization. The treatment is: therapeutic diphenylcyclopropenone sensitization with weekly scalp DPC. Researchers extracted total RNA from unfractionated whole blood. TCRdb reanalysed the RACE reads using MiXCR and keeps one entry per CDR3 protein. The sample includes roughly 42,000 distinct CDR3 sequences, 8.5% to 10% seen only once; the top ten take more than 13%. The sequencing here drew on whole blood, taken in connection with sensitization to the hapten diphenylcyclopropenone (DPC). The receptor source for this set is a woman aged 25 to 39 with alopecia areata. Some clones in this sample may be carry-over from other donors' samples.

A remark on this clonotype: A junction end diverges from the germline sequence, so it may reflect a read error. The rearrangement links TRBV7-6 to TRBJ2-7, with D possibly matching TRBD1 (5 bases). The CDR3 extends over 19 amino acids. The germline CDR1 and CDR2 sequences are SGHVS and FNYEAQ. CDR3 protein: CVSSQTQDAHPMDYYEQYF. The DNA for the CDR3 is TGTGTCAGCAGCCAGACACAGGACGCTCATCCAATGGATTATTACGAGCAGTACTTC. The variable domain in full, completed from reference TRBV7-6 and TRBJ2-7, reads GAGVSQSPRYKVTKRGQDVALRCDPISGHVSLYWYRQALGQGPEFLTYFNYEAQQDKSGLPNDRFSAERPEGSISTLTIQRTEQRDSAMYRCVSSQTQDAHPMDYYEQYFGPGTRLTVT.

The gene calls are TRBV30 and TRBJ2-3, with 8 bases aligning to TRBD1. This CDR3 contains 13 residues. Germline CDR1 reads GTSNPN; CDR2 reads SVGIG (reference sequence). J was trimmed by 3 bases and V by 7 bases; bases with no gene match: 6. The chain's CDR3 is CAFEQGETDTQYF. The DNA for the CDR3 is TGTGCCTTCGAACAGGGGGAAACAGATACGCAGTATTTT. The entire variable domain, with the rest obtained from reference TRBV30 and TRBJ2-3, is as follows: SQTIHQWPATLVQPVGSPLSLECTVEGTSNPNLYWYRQAAGRGLQLLFYSVGIGQISSEVPQNLSASRPQDRQFILSSKKLLLSDSGFYLCAFEQGETDTQYFGPGTRLTVL.

The chain combines TRBV21-1 with TRBJ2-3. TRBV21-1 is designated a pseudogene. CDR3 length: 14 residues. Written as DNA, the CDR3 is TGTGCCAGCAGCAAAGAGTGCCCCACAGATATGCAGTATTTT. This codes for CASSKECPTDMQYF.

This clonotype was picked up many times. The V call is TRBV5-1, the J call TRBJ2-3; unclear D gene. This CDR3 contains 12 residues. Trimming shortened V by 2 bases and J by 4 bases, and 5 bases separated the two germline ends. Germline-derived CDR1 and CDR2 are SGHRS and YFSETQ. The CDR3 DNA reads as TGCGCCAGCAGCTTTGGACCAGATACGCAGTATTTT. Translating it yields CASSFGPDTQYF.

This clonotype was seen ten or more times. This sequence joins TRBV6-1 and TRBJ2-2; 9 bases agree with TRBD1. The ends lost 5 bases at V and 6 bases at J; junction bases unmatched: 7. Germline V CDR1 and CDR2: MNHNS, SASEGT. The CDR3 is made up of 15 amino acids. The CDR3 DNA follows: TGTGCCAGCAGTTCGATGACAGGGGGTCCCGGGGAGCTGTTTTTT. As protein: CASSSMTGGPGELFF.

The V call is TRBV4-1, the J call TRBJ2-7; TRBD2 might be the D (6 bases). Trimming removed 2 bases at V and 2 bases at J, with 13 bases between. This CDR3 spans 15 amino acids. Germline lookup yields CDR1 MGHRA and CDR2 YSYEKL. CDR3 sequence: CASSQHAGLPYEQYF. The CDR3 bases are TGCGCCAGCAGCCAACACGCCGGACTACCCTACGAGCAGTACTTC.

The chain links TRBV24-1 to TRBJ2-3; the match to TRBD2 covers 9 bases. In germline, CDR1 is KGHDR, CDR2 SFDVKD. Unmatched junction bases numbered 2, after V lost 7 bases and J lost 1 base. This CDR3 region has 14 residues. The CDR3 sequence is CATRAGGRTDTQYF. In DNA form, the CDR3 reads TGTGCCACCAGAGCGGGGGGCCGCACAGATACGCAGTATTTT.

A remark on this clonotype: One base away lies a much larger clone, so this may be a sequencing read error. The rearrangement links TRBV28 to TRBJ2-5, with a weak D call TRBD1 (5 bases). Germline V lookup: CDR1 MDHEN, CDR2 SYDVKM. The CDR3 extends over 12 amino acids. CDR3 in amino acids: CTSRGTGETQYF. CDR3 DNA: TGTACCAGCCGCGGAACAGGAGAGACCCAGTACTTC.

As regards this clonotype: At one of its ends the junction is not consistent with the germline gene, which may arise from a read error. The rearrangement uses TRBV7-7 and TRBJ2-5, with D possibly matching TRBD1 (5 bases). The CDR3 runs 13 residues. The germline CDR1 and CDR2 sequences are SSHAT and FNYEAQ (reference sequence). CDR3 sequence reads: CASSLADSSTQYF. The CDR3 bases are TGTGCTAGCAGCTTAGCCGACAGTTCCACCCAGTACTTC.

This clonotype was counted at least ten times. This chain links TRBV2 with TRBJ2-7; D gene uncertain. The CDR3 is 16 amino acids. Trimming took off 4 bases at V and 1 base at J, with 17 bases between the two ends. Germline values: CDR1 SNHLY, CDR2 FYNNEI. CDR3 nucleotides: TGTGCCAGCAGTGTGATCCCCGACACGGCGTCCTACGAGCAGTACTTC. This sequence encodes CASSVIPDTASYEQYF.

This clonotype was recorded at least ten times. This chain joins TRBV5-4 and TRBJ2-5; D assignment may be TRBD1 or TRBD2 (5 bases each). The V end was cut by 4 bases, the J end by 1 base, with 8 bases between. The V gene's germline CDR1 is SGHNT and CDR2 YYREEE (reference sequence). This CDR3 is 13 amino acids long. The CDR3 loop reads CASSKGPQETQYF. Here the CDR3 DNA reads TGTGCCAGCAGCAAGGGACCCCAAGAGACCCAGTACTTC.

This clonotype has ten or more counts. The CDR3: CASSLVPEAYIQYF. The CDR3 DNA follows: TGTGCCAGCAGCTTAGTACCCGAAGCGTACATTCAGTACTTC. The gene calls are TRBV7-2 and TRBJ2-4; D is uncertain. The CDR3 has 14 amino acids. Trimming cost V 1 base and J 8 bases, with 12 bases left between them. Per the germline V gene, CDR1 is SGHTA and CDR2 is FQGNSA.

The CDR3 is CASSGTEPTDTQYF. The CDR3 nucleotides read TGTGCCAGCAGCGGGACGGAACCCACAGATACGCAGTATTTT. V usage is TRBV11-2 and J usage is TRBJ2-3; possibly TRBD1 or TRBD2 for D (5 bases each). Trimming removed 5 bases at V and 2 bases at J, with 11 bases between. Germline V CDR1 and CDR2: SGHAT, FQNNGV. The CDR3 is made up of 14 amino acids. Full variable domain (rest looked up from reference TRBV11-2 and TRBJ2-3): EAGVAQSPRYKIIEKRQSVAFWCNPISGHATLYWYQQILGQGPKLLIQFQNNGVVDDSQLPKDRFSAERLKGVDSTLKIQPAKLEDSAVYLCASSGTEPTDTQYFGPGTRLTVL.

The table lists this clonotype with many counts. CDR3 region: CASSVEGLGKTQYF. CDR3 in DNA: TGTGCCAGCAGCGTAGAGGGCCTCGGGAAGACCCAGTACTTC. This rearrangement joins TRBV9 to TRBJ2-5, with D possibly TRBD2 on 5 matching bases. Between the trimmed V and J ends, which lost 0 bases and 6 bases, there was a span of 12 bases. The germline V gene has CDR1 SGDLS and CDR2 YYNGEE. The CDR3 contains 14 residues.

The chain has TRBV12-3 or TRBV12-4 and TRBJ1-2, with D unclear. CDR3 length: 15 residues. V lost 8 bases and J lost 6, with 22 bases in between. CDR3 in DNA: TGTGCCAGCCTTTGGGTGGGAGGGCTTGAGGATGGCTACACCTTC. Amino acids: CASLWVGGLEDGYTF.

The chain has TRBV4-2 and TRBJ2-7; 7 bases map to TRBD1. Looked up from germline, CDR1 is LGHNA and CDR2 is YNFKEQ. CDR3 length: 16 amino acids. Losses at the gene ends were 6 bases for V and 0 bases for J; bases not matched to a gene: 11. CDR3 region: CASRPTGTDLSYEQYF. As DNA, the CDR3 is TGTGCCAGCAGACCGACCGGGACAGACCTCTCCTACGAGCAGTACTTC.

In this sample, this clonotype turned up many times. V and J are TRBV30 and TRBJ2-2, with D tentatively TRBD2 (6 bases). Germline V gene lookup returns CDR1 GTSNPN and CDR2 SVGIG (reference sequence). V shed 3 bases and J shed 0 bases, with 23 bases lying between them. This CDR3 spans 19 amino acids. Written as DNA, the CDR3 is TGTGCCTGGAGCCCCTTCGGCGGGGACCTGTTCGCGAACACCGGGGAGCTGTTTTTT. Its translation: CAWSPFGGDLFANTGELFF.

This chain connects TRBV7-2 to TRBJ2-6; 7 bases map to TRBD2. Germline CDR1 SGHTA, CDR2 FQGNSA. The CDR3 consists of 19 residues. After removal of 4 bases from V and 0 bases from J, the junction contained 12 bases not matched to a gene. DNA of the CDR3: TGTGCCAGCAGCTCCCCTAACGGGGGGTCTAACTCTGGGGCCAACGTCCTGACTTTC. This sequence encodes CASSSPNGGSNSGANVLTF.

The chain is built from TRBV6-6 and TRBJ2-7; D remains unclear. V was cut by 2 bases and J by 5 bases, with 4 bases left in between. The CDR3 runs to 11 residues. Germline V gene lookup returns CDR1 MNHNY and CDR2 SVGAGI (reference sequence). CDR3 in amino acids: CASSYLDEQYF. CDR3 bases: TGTGCCAGCAGTTACCTAGACGAGCAGTACTTC.

This clonotype was seen a few times. Here the CDR3 DNA reads TGTGCCAGCAGCGGATGGGACAGTTATTCACCCCTCCACTTT. Translated: CASSGWDSYSPLHF. This rearrangement joins TRBV5-6 to TRBJ1-6; TRBD1 matches 7 bases. V dropped 4 bases and J dropped 8; count of bases not matched to a gene: 6. This CDR3 has 14 residues. CDR1 and CDR2 (germline): SGHDT, YYEEEE.

This clonotype occurred a few times. The CDR3 is CASSFWAEKLFF. The CDR3 nucleotides read TGTGCCAGCAGTTTTTGGGCTGAAAAACTGTTTTTT. The chain combines TRBV12-3 or TRBV12-4 with TRBJ1-4; D gene uncertain. CDR3 length equals 12 residues. V lost 3 bases, J lost 7 bases, and 6 bases lay in between.

The V call is TRBV15, the J call TRBJ2-2; D is perhaps TRBD2 (6 bases). Looked up from germline, CDR1 is LNHNV and CDR2 is YYDKDF (reference sequence). The CDR3 loop spans 16 amino acids. Trimming cost V 1 base and J 4 bases, with 13 bases left between them. CDR3 coding DNA: TGTGCCACCAGCAGAGTGGTGCGGGACCTCACCGGGGAGCTGTTTTTT. It encodes CATSRVVRDLTGELFF.

V and J are TRBV15 and TRBJ1-5; 7 nucleotides match TRBD1. The CDR3 totals 18 residues. With 0 bases clipped from V and 0 bases from J, the junction kept 8 bases outside the gene matches. CDR1 and CDR2 (germline): LNHNV, YYDKDF (reference sequence). This CDR3 is CATSRDSNTGDSNQPQHF. DNA of the CDR3: TGTGCCACCAGCAGAGACTCAAACACAGGGGATAGCAATCAGCCCCAGCATTTT.

This clonotype was seen at least ten times. The genes are TRBV12-3 or TRBV12-4 and TRBJ2-1; D tentatively reads TRBD1 or TRBD2 (5 bases each). V was shortened by 4 bases and J by 5 bases, with 18 bases between the two germline ends. The CDR3 is 16 amino acids. CDR3 bases: TGTGCCAGCAGTTCCGGAGGTAGAAGGGGAAACAATGAGCAGTTCTTC. The encoded protein is CASSSGGRRGNNEQFF.

This clonotype was detected only a few times. In DNA form, the CDR3 reads TGTGCCAGCAGCCCGATCGTCCTAGATACGCAGTATTTT. Translation gives CASSPIVLDTQYF. The V call is TRBV7-9, the J call TRBJ2-3; D unclear. Trimming took off 5 bases at V and 5 bases at J, with 11 bases between the two ends. CDR3 length equals 13 residues. The V gene's germline CDR1 is SEHNR and CDR2 FQNEAQ (reference sequence).

This clonotype has only a few counts. The CDR3 is CAISTGRVDSPLHF. In DNA form, the CDR3 reads TGTGCCATCAGTACAGGGAGGGTCGATTCACCCCTCCACTTT. The chain joins TRBV10-3 to TRBJ1-6; possibly TRBD1 for D (6 bases). The CDR3 totals 14 residues. CDR1 is ENHRY, CDR2 SYGVKD, per germline. Trimming stripped 5 bases from V and 8 bases from J, with 13 bases between.

This sequence joins TRBV6-2 or TRBV6-3 and TRBJ1-5; D call uncertain. CDR3 length: 14 residues. V was trimmed by 2 bases and J by 0 bases, leaving 5 bases between them. Per the germline V gene, CDR1 is MNHEY and CDR2 is SVGEGT. The CDR3 sequence: CASSYSYSNQPQHF. The CDR3 DNA reads as TGTGCCAGCAGTTACAGCTATAGCAATCAGCCCCAGCATTTT.